Listed below are T cell receptor beta chains from one sample, sequenced in a study of radiation and T cells in renal cell carcinoma. Produced via immunoSEQ multiplex PCR; TCRdb's table is partial and in-frame only. The repertoire holds approximately 170,000 clones, 88% seen once, with 11% in the top ten. The material sequenced was blood, taken from a patient whose treatment included radiotherapy and nephrectomy. These receptors originate from a woman aged 45-60 years with renal cell carcinoma. Each CDR3 is given with its conserved first and last residue. The D gene is left open where the match is weak. Clone size, where shown, is once, few, many, or a class for clones that have expanded.

V gene: TRBV6-6; J gene: TRBJ1-1; D gene: NA; clone size: NA; CDR3 length: 13; CDR3 DNA: TGTGCCAGCAGTTTCCAGATGAACACTGAAGCTTTCTTT; CDR3 protein: CASSFQMNTEAFF
V gene: TRBV19; J gene: TRBJ2-5; D gene: NA; clone size: NA; CDR3 length: 15; CDR3 DNA: TGTGCCAGTAGTCCAGGGGTGGGGGCAGTGGAGACCCAGTACTTC; CDR3 protein: CASSPGVGAVETQYF
V gene: TRBV18; J gene: TRBJ1-2; D gene: NA; clone size: NA; CDR3 length: 16; CDR3 DNA: TGTGCCAGCTCACCACCATCGGCGCGGTCGCATGGGGGCTACACCTTC; CDR3 protein: CASSPPSARSHGGYTF
V gene: TRBV19; J gene: TRBJ2-5; D gene: TRBD1; clone size: NA; CDR3 length: 15; CDR3 DNA: TGTGCCAGTAGTTGGACAGGGGGCAACGTTGAGACCCAGTACTTC; CDR3 protein: CASSWTGGNVETQYF
V gene: TRBV7-2; J gene: TRBJ2-4; D gene: NA; clone size: once; CDR3 length: 13; CDR3 DNA: TGTGCCAGCAGCTCGGGAATGGGACGGGCTGGAGACTTC; CDR3 protein: CASSSGMGRAGDF
V gene: TRBV11-3; J gene: TRBJ2-3; D gene: NA; clone size: NA; CDR3 length: 15; CDR3 DNA: TGTGCCAGCAGCTTAGATGGGGGGGCGGCAGATACGCAGTATTTT; CDR3 protein: CASSLDGGAADTQYF
V gene: TRBV6-5; J gene: TRBJ1-2; D gene: NA; clone size: NA; CDR3 length: 15; CDR3 DNA: TGTGCCAGCAGTCCCGCCACCGGGCTTATCTATGGCTACACCTTC; CDR3 protein: CASSPATGLIYGYTF
V gene: TRBV13; J gene: TRBJ2-3; D gene: NA; clone size: NA; CDR3 length: 16; CDR3 DNA: TGTGCCAGCAGCTTCTTCTCGGGGGGCCCCACAGATACGCAGTATTTT; CDR3 protein: CASSFFSGGPTDTQYF
V gene: TRBV29-1; J gene: TRBJ2-4; D gene: TRBD1; clone size: NA; CDR3 length: 15; CDR3 DNA: TGCAGCGTTGAAGAAGGGACAGGGGCCAAAAACATTCAGTACTTC; CDR3 protein: CSVEEGTGAKNIQYF
V gene: TRBV2; J gene: TRBJ2-1; D gene: NA; clone size: NA; CDR3 length: 13; CDR3 DNA: TGTGCCAGCACCAGTAGGGTCGGAACAGAGCAGTTCTTC; CDR3 protein: CASTSRVGTEQFF
V gene: TRBV6-6; J gene: TRBJ2-5; D gene: TRBD1; clone size: NA; CDR3 length: 15; CDR3 DNA: TGTGCCAGCAGCTGGACAGGGGGCGCACTAGAGACCCAGTACTTC; CDR3 protein: CASSWTGGALETQYF
V gene: TRBV7-2; J gene: TRBJ2-7; D gene: TRBD1; clone size: NA; CDR3 length: 17; CDR3 DNA: TGTGCCAGCAGCTGGGACCGGGACAGCCCCTTTATAGGCGAGCAGTACTTC; CDR3 protein: CASSWDRDSPFIGEQYF
V gene: TRBV7-9; J gene: TRBJ2-4; D gene: NA; clone size: NA; CDR3 length: 17; CDR3 DNA: TGTGCCAGCAGATACAGCGCAGGGCTGGGGATAAAAAACATTCAGTACTTC; CDR3 protein: CASRYSAGLGIKNIQYF
V gene: TRBV21-1; J gene: TRBJ2-7; D gene: NA; clone size: NA; CDR3 length: 12; CDR3 DNA: TGTGCCAGCACCCGGGGGGTCTACGAGCAGTACTTC; CDR3 protein: CASTRGVYEQYF
V gene: TRBV19; J gene: TRBJ1-2; D gene: TRBD1; clone size: NA; CDR3 length: 14; CDR3 DNA: TGTGCCAGTAGTCCTACGACAGGGAACTATGGCTACACCTTC; CDR3 protein: CASSPTTGNYGYTF
V gene: TRBV6-1; J gene: TRBJ1-3; D gene: NA; clone size: NA; CDR3 length: 14; CDR3 DNA: TGTGCCAGCAGGCCGACAGCTTCTGGAAACACCATATATTTT; CDR3 protein: CASRPTASGNTIYF
V gene: TRBV6-6; J gene: TRBJ1-2; D gene: NA; clone size: NA; CDR3 length: 13; CDR3 DNA: TGTGCCAGCAGTTACCTGGCAGGGCGCGGCTACACCTTC; CDR3 protein: CASSYLAGRGYTF
V gene: TRBV6-5; J gene: TRBJ2-1; D gene: NA; clone size: NA; CDR3 length: 13; CDR3 DNA: TGTGCCAGCAAGAGGACAGCCTCCAATGAGCAGTTCTTC; CDR3 protein: CASKRTASNEQFF
V gene: TRBV4-1; J gene: TRBJ2-5; D gene: TRBD2; clone size: NA; CDR3 length: 15; CDR3 DNA: TGCGCCAGCAGCCCTAGCGGGGGGGGACAAGAGACCCAGTACTTC; CDR3 protein: CASSPSGGGQETQYF
V gene: TRBV2; J gene: TRBJ2-5; D gene: NA; clone size: NA; CDR3 length: 13; CDR3 DNA: TGTGCCAGCTTGGGGTATTCAGAAGAGACCCAGTACTTC; CDR3 protein: CASLGYSEETQYF
V gene: TRBV29-1; J gene: TRBJ2-6; D gene: NA; clone size: NA; CDR3 length: 17; CDR3 DNA: TGCAGCGTTGAGAGACAGCCTACAGGGTCTGGGGCCAACGTCCTGACTTTC; CDR3 protein: CSVERQPTGSGANVLTF
V gene: TRBV4-3; J gene: TRBJ1-1; D gene: NA; clone size: NA; CDR3 length: 13; CDR3 DNA: TGCGCCAGCAGCCATCTCGGGGGAACTGAAGCTTTCTTT; CDR3 protein: CASSHLGGTEAFF
V gene: TRBV9; J gene: TRBJ2-7; D gene: NA; clone size: few; CDR3 length: 14; CDR3 DNA: TGTGCCAGCAGCGTCGGACAGGAGGGCTACGAGCAGTACTTC; CDR3 protein: CASSVGQEGYEQYF
V gene: TRBV9; J gene: TRBJ2-3; D gene: NA; clone size: NA; CDR3 length: 15; CDR3 DNA: TGTGCCAGCAGCGTAGGGATCCTTGGAACAGATACGCAGTATTTT; CDR3 protein: CASSVGILGTDTQYF
V gene: TRBV30; J gene: TRBJ2-7; D gene: NA; clone size: NA; CDR3 length: 12; CDR3 DNA: TGTGCCTGGAGTGTCACAGGCTACGAGCAGTACTTC; CDR3 protein: CAWSVTGYEQYF
V gene: TRBV9; J gene: TRBJ1-2; D gene: NA; clone size: NA; CDR3 length: 18; CDR3 DNA: TGTGCCAGCAGCGCCCTCCGGGACCCAAGTCTGGGGGCCTATGGCTACACCTTC; CDR3 protein: CASSALRDPSLGAYGYTF
V gene: TRBV29-1; J gene: TRBJ1-1; D gene: NA; clone size: NA; CDR3 length: 13; CDR3 DNA: TGCAGCGCTAAAAACACCAGGAACACTGAAGCTTTCTTT; CDR3 protein: CSAKNTRNTEAFF
V gene: TRBV7-8; J gene: TRBJ2-7; D gene: NA; clone size: NA; CDR3 length: 14; CDR3 DNA: TGTGCCAGCGGCGTACTGGAGTTGACCTACGAGCAGTACTTC; CDR3 protein: CASGVLELTYEQYF
V gene: TRBV7-6; J gene: TRBJ2-1; D gene: NA; clone size: NA; CDR3 length: 14; CDR3 DNA: TGTGCCAGCAGCTCTGTCGGAGCCTACAATGAGCAGTTCTTC; CDR3 protein: CASSSVGAYNEQFF